Following are 32 T cell receptor beta chains from one sample sequenced in a study of cytomegalovirus exposure and HLA in healthy donors. It was with 60 Vbeta and 13 Jbeta primers that the PCR ran. Assay: immunoSEQ multiplex PCR; the TCRdb copy retains only in-frame clones and omits some. Of 170,000 or so clones in the sample, about 80% were seen once. The sequenced sample was PBMCs. These receptors were obtained from a man in his fifties or sixties in good health and CMV-seronegative.

The gene calls are TRBV25-1 and TRBJ2-5; TRBD1 matches 7 bases. V was pared by 6 bases and J by 1 base, with 5 bases of the junction left unmatched. This CDR3 region has 14 residues. The V gene's germline CDR1 is MGHDK and CDR2 SYGVNS. For the CDR3, the DNA is TGTGCCAGCAGCCTAGGGACAGCCCAAGAGACCCAGTACTTC. Protein product: CASSLGTAQETQYF.

The DNA of the CDR3 is TGCGCCAGCAGCTTACAGGGGACCCTGAACACCGGGGAGCTGTTTTTT. Translating it yields CASSLQGTLNTGELFF. The chain has TRBV5-1 and TRBJ2-2; TRBD1 matches at 7 bases. This CDR3 contains 16 residues. After removal of 2 bases from V and 1 base from J, the junction contained 5 bases not matched to a gene. Per the germline V gene, CDR1 is SGHRS and CDR2 is YFSETQ.

The chain links TRBV27 to TRBJ1-5; a weak D match, TRBD1 (6 bases). The CDR3 length is 14 residues. V was pared by 4 bases and J by 7 bases, with 14 bases between. Germline CDR1 MNHEY, CDR2 SMNVEV (reference sequence). The CDR3 is CASSSQGFRQPQHF. As DNA, the CDR3 is TGTGCCAGCAGTTCTCAGGGGTTTAGGCAGCCCCAGCATTTT.

This clone turned up a few times. The chain has TRBV27 and TRBJ2-1; 15 nucleotides agree with TRBD2. J gave up 3 bases and V 6 bases, and 6 bases lay outside the gene matches. The CDR3 is 17 residues long. Germline V CDR1 and CDR2: MNHEY, SMNVEV (reference sequence). Written as DNA, the CDR3 is TGTGCCAGCAGAAGGACTAGCGGGGGGGCGGGCTACAATGAGCAGTTCTTC. Translated: CASRRTSGGAGYNEQFF.

The chain uses TRBV5-4 and TRBJ2-1, with 8 nucleotides matching TRBD2. In germline, CDR1 is SGHNT, CDR2 YYREEE (reference sequence). V was pared by 9 bases and J by 10 bases, with 15 bases of the junction left unmatched. This CDR3 is built from 14 residues. Here the CDR3 reads CAIHMAGLAWEQFF. CDR3 bases: TGTGCCATACACATGGCCGGACTAGCCTGGGAGCAGTTCTTC.

The rearrangement uses TRBV5-1 and TRBJ2-5, with D possibly TRBD2 on 5 matching bases. The CDR3 totals 17 residues. Germline V lookup: CDR1 SGHRS, CDR2 YFSETQ. V lost 0 bases to trimming and J lost 5 bases, with 20 bases between them. DNA of the CDR3: TGCGCCAGCAGCTTGGCGCCGGGGTCCGCGGTCGGTGAGACCCAGTACTTC. Translated: CASSLAPGSAVGETQYF.

This clone showed up just a few times. The chain has TRBV5-1 and TRBJ2-3; maybe TRBD2 (7 bases). The CDR3 contains 16 residues. Trimming took off 0 bases at V and 2 bases at J, with 13 bases between the two ends. Germline V lookup: CDR1 SGHRS, CDR2 YFSETQ. CDR3 in amino acids: CASSLVGGGLTDTQYF. The CDR3 region has the DNA TGCGCCAGCAGCTTGGTAGGGGGGGGACTCACAGATACGCAGTATTTT. The full variable domain, with the rest looked up from reference TRBV5-1 and TRBJ2-3, is KAGVTQTPRYLIKTRGQQVTLSCSPISGHRSVSWYQQTPGQGLQFLFEYFSETQRNKGNFPGRFSGRQFSNSRSEMNVSTLELGDSALYLCASSLVGGGLTDTQYFGPGTRLTVL.

The chain carries TRBV28 and TRBJ2-5; the D gene is possibly TRBD1 (6 bases). The J call is doubtful: the DNA matches TRBJ2-7 better. This CDR3 spans 13 amino acids. Germline CDR1 and CDR2: MDHEN and SYDVKM. This CDR3 reads CASGIGTLVEQYF. The CDR3 coding sequence is TGTGCCAGCGGAATAGGGACACTCGTCGAGCAGTACTTC.

This clone turned up a few times. CDR3 in DNA: TGTGCCAGTAGGGGACAGATATATGGCTACACCTTC. It is translated as CASRGQIYGYTF. This sequence joins TRBV2 and TRBJ1-2; 7 nucleotides agree with TRBD1. Trimming removed 9 bases from V and 5 bases from J; junction bases left unmatched: 6. Germline V gene lookup returns CDR1 SNHLY and CDR2 FYNNEI. This CDR3 contains 12 residues.

This rearrangement joins TRBV20-1 to TRBJ1-2; unclear D gene. Trimming cost V 4 bases and J 8 bases, with 8 bases left between them. The germline V gene has CDR1 DFQATT and CDR2 SNEGSKA (reference sequence). This CDR3 region has 10 residues. The CDR3 sequence is CSATPAGYTF. Here the CDR3 DNA reads TGCAGTGCTACCCCAGCGGGCTACACCTTC.

This clone was counted a few times. The CDR3 nucleotides are TGTGCCAGCAATTGGGCGGGAGGGCCCTATGAGCAGTTCTTC. Residues: CASNWAGGPYEQFF. This rearrangement joins TRBV7-2 to TRBJ2-1, with 9 bases aligning to TRBD2. V lost 7 bases, J lost 8 bases, and 9 bases stayed unmatched. Germline V gene lookup returns CDR1 SGHTA and CDR2 FQGNSA. This CDR3 contains 14 residues. Looking up the rest from reference TRBV7-2 and TRBJ2-1 gives the full variable domain: GAGVSQSPSNKVTEKGKDVELRCDPISGHTALYWYRQSLGQGLEFLIYFQGNSAPDKSGLPSDRFSAERTGGSVSTLTIQRTQQEDSAVYLCASNWAGGPYEQFFGPGTRLTVL.

The CDR3 DNA is TGTGCCAGCAGTTACGGTCAGGGAGGAGATACGCAGTATTTT. Translation gives CASSYGQGGDTQYF. This chain uses TRBV6-6 with TRBJ2-3; tentatively, D is TRBD2 (6 bases). V lost 2 bases and J 5 bases, leaving 11 bases between the germline ends. Germline V CDR1 and CDR2: MNHNY, SVGAGI (reference sequence). The CDR3 runs 14 residues.

This clone has only a few counts. The chain recombines TRBV9 with TRBJ2-7; 11 bases line up with TRBD1. The ends lost 3 bases at V and 0 bases at J; junction bases unmatched: 2. This CDR3 spans 15 amino acids. Germline V gene lookup returns CDR1 SGDLS and CDR2 YYNGEE. The CDR3 loop is CASSEGTGGSYEQYF. The CDR3 nucleotides read TGTGCCAGCAGCGAAGGGACAGGGGGCTCCTACGAGCAGTACTTC.

The rearrangement joins TRBV5-5 to TRBJ1-2, with 7 bases that match TRBD1. The CDR3 length is 15 residues. With V trimmed by 0 bases and J by 3 bases, 5 bases remained unmatched. CDR1 and CDR2 from the germline V gene are SGHKS and YYEKEE (reference sequence). The CDR3: CASSLGGDSHYGYTF. The CDR3 DNA sequence: TGTGCCAGCAGCTTGGGGGGGGACAGCCACTATGGCTACACCTTC.

The genes are TRBV11-3 and TRBJ2-1, with TRBD2 matching 9 bases. The CDR3 loop spans 17 amino acids. Trimming removed 0 bases from V and 1 base from J; junction bases left unmatched: 4. Germline lookup yields CDR1 SGHNT and CDR2 YENEEA. The CDR3 is CASSLDGSGGSYNEQFF. In DNA, the CDR3 is TGTGCCAGCAGCTTAGATGGCAGCGGGGGGTCCTACAATGAGCAGTTCTTC.

CDR3: CATSNGGTADYEQYF. The DNA for the CDR3 is TGTGCCACCAGCAACGGTGGGACTGCGGACTACGAGCAGTACTTC. V usage is TRBV15 and J usage is TRBJ2-7, with TRBD2 as a possible D gene (6 bases). The CDR3 extends over 15 amino acids. Germline V gene lookup returns CDR1 LNHNV and CDR2 YYDKDF (reference sequence). V lost 4 bases and J lost 3, with 16 bases in between.

CDR3 nucleotide sequence: TGTGCCAGCAGTCTGCAGGGGGATGTCCCCTACGAGCAGTACTTC. It encodes CASSLQGDVPYEQYF. The chain has TRBV5-8 and TRBJ2-7; the match to TRBD1 covers 7 bases. Germline V gene data show CDR1 as SGHTS and CDR2 as YDEGEE. CDR3 size: 15 residues. J was trimmed by 2 bases and V by 5 bases; bases with no gene match: 10.

This clone was seen a few times. The chain couples TRBV19 to TRBJ2-2; the match to TRBD1 covers 10 bases. Germline CDR1 and CDR2: LNHDA and SQIVND (reference sequence). The CDR3 covers 15 residues. J gave up 7 bases and V 8 bases, and 10 bases lay outside the gene matches. The CDR3 region is CASRGGTGEIGELFF. In DNA, the CDR3 is TGTGCCAGTCGGGGGGGGACAGGGGAGATCGGGGAGCTGTTTTTT.

The chain is built from TRBV9 and TRBJ1-6; 11 bases line up with TRBD1. With 3 bases clipped from V and 9 bases from J, the junction kept 8 bases outside the gene matches. Germline CDR1 and CDR2: SGDLS and YYNGEE. The CDR3 covers 16 residues. The CDR3 loop reads CASSAVDRGQGSPLHF. The DNA for the CDR3 is TGTGCCAGCAGCGCTGTGGACAGGGGGCAAGGTTCACCCCTCCACTTT. The full variable domain, its missing parts supplied by reference TRBV9 and TRBJ1-6, is DSGVTQTPKHLITATGQRVTLRCSPRSGDLSVYWYQQSLDQGLQFLIQYYNGEERAKGNILERFSAQQFPDLHSELNLSSLELGDSALYFCASSAVDRGQGSPLHFGNGTRLTVT.

This clone was counted once. The chain has TRBV7-9 and TRBJ2-7; 8 bases map to TRBD1. The CDR3 contains 12 residues. V gave up 5 bases and J gave up 11 bases; unmatched junction bases: 8. Germline V lookup: CDR1 SEHNR, CDR2 FQNEAQ (reference sequence). CDR3 bases: TGTGCCAGCAGCCTGGAGACAGGGGTGAAGTACTTC. It is translated as CASSLETGVKYF.

CDR3 DNA sequence: TGTGCCAGCAGCCCTTTGCCGATAGGAGGGCCCGATCAAAGGACCCAGTACTTC. Its protein is CASSPLPIGGPDQRTQYF. The chain links TRBV7-9 to TRBJ2-5; the D gene is possibly TRBD2 (6 bases). Germline V gene sequence: CDR1 SEHNR, CDR2 FQNEAQ (reference sequence). The CDR3 consists of 18 residues. The V end was cut by 5 bases, the J end by 7 bases, with 29 bases between.

The rearrangement uses TRBV5-1 and TRBJ2-3; TRBD1 matches at 8 bases. Germline-derived CDR1 and CDR2 are SGHRS and YFSETQ. Losses at the gene ends were 0 bases for V and 4 bases for J; bases not matched to a gene: 4. The CDR3 length is 15 residues. CDR3 residues: CASSLGTGLPDTQYF. As DNA, the CDR3 is TGCGCCAGCAGCTTGGGGACAGGGTTGCCAGATACGCAGTATTTT. Full variable domain (remainder filled in from reference TRBV5-1 and TRBJ2-3): KAGVTQTPRYLIKTRGQQVTLSCSPISGHRSVSWYQQTPGQGLQFLFEYFSETQRNKGNFPGRFSGRQFSNSRSEMNVSTLELGDSALYLCASSLGTGLPDTQYFGPGTRLTVL.

With regard to this clone: This sample includes further DNA sequences coding for the same CDR3. The chain combines TRBV30 with TRBJ1-1, with a tentative D call TRBD1 (6 bases). The germline CDR1 and CDR2 sequences are GTSNPN and SVGIG (reference sequence). Trimming cost V 0 bases and J 0 bases, with 14 bases left between them. The CDR3 sequence is 16 residues long. CDR3 loop: CAWSVTGRGVNTEAFF. CDR3 coding DNA: TGTGCCTGGAGTGTTACAGGGAGGGGGGTGAACACTGAAGCTTTCTTT.

This clone was detected only a few times. CDR3 amino acids: CASSLAPNTEAFF. CDR3 coding DNA: TGTGCCAGCAGCTTAGCTCCTAACACTGAAGCTTTCTTT. The V call is TRBV7-9, the J call TRBJ1-1; unclear D gene. The germline CDR1 and CDR2 sequences are SEHNR and FQNEAQ (reference sequence). Trimming cost V 0 bases and J 2 bases, with 4 bases left between them. The CDR3 sequence is 13 residues long.

This clone was detected only once. The chain employs TRBV28 and TRBJ1-5, with a possible D match to TRBD1 (6 bases). Trimming took off 1 base at V and 3 bases at J, with 10 bases between the two ends. From germline, CDR1 is MDHEN and CDR2 SYDVKM. CDR3 length: 15 residues. Written as DNA, the CDR3 is TGTGCCAGCAGTTTATACACAGGGCCCAATCAGCCCCAGCATTTT. Its protein product is CASSLYTGPNQPQHF.

In this sample, this clone turned up a few times. The chain has TRBV9 and TRBJ1-1; a possible D gene is TRBD1 (5 bases). V lost 3 bases to trimming and J lost 1 base, with 19 bases between them. The CDR3 sequence is 17 residues long. The germline V gene has CDR1 SGDLS and CDR2 YYNGEE. The CDR3 spells CASSAAAGRGTNTEAFF. The CDR3 DNA sequence: TGTGCCAGCAGCGCTGCCGCAGGGCGGGGGACGAACACTGAAGCTTTCTTT.

To note about this clone: One end of the junction does not line up with germline, which may come from a read error. V and J are TRBV7-2 and TRBJ2-5, with no clear D. This CDR3 has 12 amino acids. Germline V gene sequence: CDR1 SGHTA, CDR2 FQGNSA. Here the CDR3 reads CASSDGSETHYF. As DNA, the CDR3 is TGTGCCAGCAGCGACGGCTCGGAGACCCACTACTTC.

V gene TRBV14 combines with J gene TRBJ2-5; 13 bases agree with TRBD2. J was trimmed by 1 base and V by 0 bases; bases with no gene match: 2. The germline gives CDR1 SGHDN, CDR2 FVKESK. The length of the CDR3 is 17 residues. CDR3 sequence: CASSQEGLAGLQETQYF. The CDR3 DNA is TGTGCCAGCAGCCAAGAGGGACTAGCGGGACTCCAAGAGACCCAGTACTTC.

The V and J genes are TRBV19 and TRBJ1-1; tentatively, D is TRBD1 (5 bases). The germline V and J ends were trimmed by 4 bases and 3 bases, with 18 bases remaining between them. The V gene's germline CDR1 is LNHDA and CDR2 SQIVND (reference sequence). This CDR3 is 16 amino acids long. The CDR3 sequence is CASSTREQAFDTEAFF. The CDR3, as DNA: TGTGCCAGTAGTACTAGGGAACAGGCTTTTGACACTGAAGCTTTCTTT. Supplemented by reference TRBV19 and TRBJ1-1, the full variable domain reads DGGITQSPKYLFRKEGQNVTLSCEQNLNHDAMYWYRQDPGQGLRLIYYSQIVNDFQKGDIAEGYSVSREKKESFPLTVTSAQKNPTAFYLCASSTREQAFDTEAFFGQGTRLTVV.

This chain uses TRBV5-5 with TRBJ2-5; a possible D gene is TRBD1 (5 bases). The germline gives CDR1 SGHKS, CDR2 YYEKEE (reference sequence). The germline V and J ends were trimmed by 1 base and 4 bases, with 11 bases remaining between them. The CDR3 consists of 14 residues. In DNA form, the CDR3 reads TGTGCCAGCAGCTTGCGCAGGGTGGGAGAGACCCAGTACTTC. Its translation: CASSLRRVGETQYF.

This chain joins TRBV19 and TRBJ2-2; 7 nucleotides agree with TRBD1. The V and J ends lost 3 bases and 6 bases, in that order; junction bases with no gene match: 7. This CDR3 is built from 15 residues. The germline gives CDR1 LNHDA, CDR2 SQIVND (reference sequence). The chain's CDR3 is CASSIPVQGAGELFF. The CDR3 DNA reads TGTGCCAGTAGTATTCCGGTTCAGGGGGCCGGGGAGCTGTTTTTT. Supplemented by reference TRBV19 and TRBJ2-2, the full variable domain reads DGGITQSPKYLFRKEGQNVTLSCEQNLNHDAMYWYRQDPGQGLRLIYYSQIVNDFQKGDIAEGYSVSREKKESFPLTVTSAQKNPTAFYLCASSIPVQGAGELFFGEGSRLTVL.

This rearrangement joins TRBV7-2 to TRBJ2-2, with no clear D. The V and J ends lost 0 bases and 1 base respectively, with 12 bases between them. CDR1 SGHTA and CDR2 FQGNSA come from the germline V gene. The CDR3 is 17 residues long. The CDR3 DNA reads as TGTGCCAGCAGCTTAGCGCTGGGCCGGCGGAACACCGGGGAGCTGTTTTTT. It specifies CASSLALGRRNTGELFF.